Below, one TCR beta chain is given with its context. The data originate from a study of blood T cell repertoires in COVID-19. Study as a whole: The study drew acute and convalescent COVID-19 samples from the United States, Italy and Spain. The cDNA or gDNA used as material had been derived from T cells, B-cell-depleted T cells, or PBMCs.

Per the original methods: Nucleated cell counts were estimated from reference gene primer amplification. The assay was immunoSEQ multiplex PCR, and TCRdb's table has in-frame clones only and misses some. V and J calls and clone size come straight from that table; D and trimming were deduced from the DNA. The table lists about 200,000 clones, around 82% of them singletons. Germline CDR1 reads MDHEN; CDR2 reads SYDVKM. The CDR3 sequence is 15 residues long. With 2 bases removed from V and 6 bases from J, the gap between germline ends came to 13 bases. V gene TRBV28 combines with J gene TRBJ2-2; the D gene is possibly TRBD1 (5 bases). This sequence originates from a woman in her 70s with acute or convalescent COVID-19. Sequencing was done on a sample of peripheral blood. The CDR3: CASSLVRVRPGELFF. In nucleotides, the CDR3 is TGTGCCAGCAGTTTAGTCAGGGTCCGGCCCGGGGAGCTGTTTTTT.